This T cell receptor beta chain is drawn from a study of T cells expressing NK-cell markers. General study points: Dominant NKG2C+ clonotypes were found to form about 1.0-7.5% of CD8+ T cells in 5 or 6 donors.

From the 5' RACE reads, TCRdb lists one entry per CDR3 protein and no DNA. Its table lists 120,000 to 150,000 distinct CDR3 sequences. Concerning this clonotype: Its antigen is unidentified.

CDR1 and CDR2 (germline): MNHNS, SASEGT. This CDR3 contains 14 residues. The clonotype was recovered from a man aged 18 to 29 in good health. The source material was blood T cells: a sorted CD56 or NKG2C T cell subset, CD4+ or CD8+ T cells, or bulk PBMC T cells (not recorded which). The V and J genes are TRBV6-1 and TRBJ1-4. CDR3 amino acids: CASSRLVTNEKLFF.